A selection of T cell receptor beta chains follows, all from one sample in a study of human T cells and chemical hapten exposure. MiXCR was run by TCRdb on the RACE reads, yielding one entry per CDR3 protein. In the table there are tens of thousands of distinct CDR3 sequences, 8.5% of which are singletons. This specimen was whole blood, taken in connection with sensitization to the hapten diphenylcyclopropenone (DPC). The source is a woman in her fifties or sixties with alopecia areata. Some clones in this sample may be carry-over from other donors' samples. Both conserved end residues are part of each CDR3. A D gene is named only where the DNA matches it firmly. Clone size appears in some rows only: once, few, many, or a class for an expanded clone.

abundance	j_gene	d_gene	v_gene	CDR3aa	CDR3nt
few	TRBJ2-5	-	TRBV18	CASSSSQGTQETQYF	TGTGCCAGCTCTTCCTCCCAGGGCACCCAAGAGACCCAGTACTTC
many	TRBJ1-5	-	TRBV6-2/TRBV6-3	CASSLPGHPQPIRYF	TGTGCCAGCAGTCTCCCGGGGCATCCCCAACCGATAAGGTATTTT
many	TRBJ2-6	-	TRBV6-5	CASSYSISGSSGANVLTF	TGTGCCAGCAGTTACTCGATTTCAGGGAGCTCTGGGGCCAACGTCCTGACTTTC
-	TRBJ2-1	-	TRBV25-1	CASSGLGGGPGSQFF	TGTGCCAGCAGTGGCTTGGGGGGGGGGCCGGGTTCGCAGTTCTTC
-	TRBJ2-7	TRBD1	TRBV2	CASRQFRGTGAYEQYF	TGTGCCAGCAGGCAATTCCGAGGGACAGGGGCCTACGAGCAGTACTTC
few	TRBJ2-7	TRBD2	TRBV5-1	CASQGLAGVAEQYF	TGCGCCAGCCAAGGACTAGCGGGGGTAGCCGAGCAGTACTTC
few	TRBJ1-2	-	TRBV5-4	CASSQGLEGYTF	TGTGCCAGCAGCCAGGGGCTCGAGGGCTACACCTTC
many	TRBJ1-1	-	TRBV18	CASSPPILPGRGGLSTEAFF	TGTGCCAGCTCACCACCTATACTTCCGGGCAGGGGCGGCTTGAGCACTGAAGCTTTCTTT
-	TRBJ2-2	-	TRBV7-9	CASSPRERGVLNTGELFF	TGTGCCAGCAGCCCCCGAGAGCGAGGGGTCCTCAACACCGGGGAGCTGTTTTTT
many	TRBJ2-1	-	TRBV6-6	CASTNPHLSGNEQFF	TGTGCCAGCACCAATCCCCATCTAAGTGGCAATGAGCAGTTCTTC
few	TRBJ2-1	-	TRBV19	CASSIGSWGEQFF	TGTGCCAGTAGTATAGGATCCTGGGGGGAGCAGTTCTTC
many	TRBJ2-1	TRBD2	TRBV15	CATTYSGRAYNEQFF	TGTGCCACCACCTATAGCGGGAGGGCCTACAATGAGCAGTTCTTC
-	TRBJ2-5	-	TRBV29-1	CSVDRGQETQYF	TGCAGCGTTGATCGTGGTCAAGAGACCCAGTACTTC
-	TRBJ1-1	-	TRBV27	CASSLGGVYTEAFF	TGTGCCAGCAGTTTAGGCGGGGTCTACACTGAAGCTTTCTTT
many	TRBJ2-7	TRBD1	TRBV6-1	CASTRDRTYEQYF	TGTGCCAGCACCAGGGACAGGACCTACGAGCAGTACTTC
many	TRBJ2-7	TRBD1	TRBV6-5	CASSPGTAEQYF	TGTGCCAGCAGTCCCGGGACAGCCGAGCAGTACTTC
many	TRBJ1-6	-	TRBV5-1	CASSLAASGNSPLHF	TGCGCCAGCAGCTTGGCGGCCAGTGGTAATTCACCCCTCCACTTT
-	TRBJ2-4	TRBD1	TRBV4-2	CASSQDRQGGNRGLRGIQYF	TGTGCCAGCAGCCAAGATCGTCAGGGGGGAAACAGGGGGCTGCGTGGCATTCAGTACTTC
-	TRBJ2-4	TRBD2	TRBV28	CASSPSWAGGLLIQYF	TGTGCCAGCAGTCCCTCATGGGCGGGAGGGCTTCTCATTCAGTACTTC
-	TRBJ1-1	-	TRBV2	CASKGLPNTEAFF	TGTGCCAGCAAAGGCCTACCCAACACTGAAGCTTTCTTT
-	TRBJ2-3	-	TRBV4-2	CASSQAGPTDTQYF	TGTGCCAGCAGCCAGGCCGGGCCCACAGATACGCAGTATTTT
-	TRBJ2-7	TRBD1	TRBV6-1	CASTQNSGTGWEQYF	TGTGCCAGCACTCAGAACTCCGGGACAGGGTGGGAGCAGTACTTC
-	TRBJ2-1	TRBD2	TRBV4-2	CASSQEAGTSGPNEQFF	TGTGCCAGCAGCCAAGAGGCCGGGACTAGCGGGCCAAATGAGCAGTTCTTC
-	TRBJ2-2	-	TRBV4-2	CASSQAFRSTGELFF	TGTGCCAGCAGCCAAGCCTTTAGAAGCACCGGGGAGCTGTTTTTT
-	TRBJ1-5	-	TRBV6-5	CASSQDTANQPQHF	TGTGCCAGCAGCCAGGACACCGCAAATCAGCCCCAGCATTTT
-	TRBJ2-1	TRBD2	TRBV7-9	CASSLGTSGHNEQFF	TGTGCCAGCAGCCTCGGGACTAGCGGTCACAATGAGCAGTTCTTC
-	TRBJ2-5	-	TRBV29-1	CSVEDRAETQYF	TGCAGCGTTGAAGATCGGGCAGAGACCCAGTACTTC
-	TRBJ1-2	TRBD1	TRBV7-2	CASSRDRGQTYGYTF	TGTGCCAGCAGTCGGGACAGGGGGCAGACCTATGGCTACACCTTC
-	TRBJ1-1	-	TRBV3-1	CASSRAQGVGRNTEAFF	TGTGCCAGCAGCCGGGCCCAGGGAGTGGGCCGGAACACTGAAGCTTTCTTT
few	TRBJ1-1	-	TRBV4-2	CASSHLRTESRAEAFF	TGTGCCAGCAGCCACTTAAGGACAGAGTCACGCGCTGAAGCTTTCTTT
many	TRBJ1-5	-	TRBV28	CASSPPWVQTDNQPQHF	TGTGCCAGCAGTCCACCCTGGGTCCAGACAGACAATCAGCCCCAGCATTTT